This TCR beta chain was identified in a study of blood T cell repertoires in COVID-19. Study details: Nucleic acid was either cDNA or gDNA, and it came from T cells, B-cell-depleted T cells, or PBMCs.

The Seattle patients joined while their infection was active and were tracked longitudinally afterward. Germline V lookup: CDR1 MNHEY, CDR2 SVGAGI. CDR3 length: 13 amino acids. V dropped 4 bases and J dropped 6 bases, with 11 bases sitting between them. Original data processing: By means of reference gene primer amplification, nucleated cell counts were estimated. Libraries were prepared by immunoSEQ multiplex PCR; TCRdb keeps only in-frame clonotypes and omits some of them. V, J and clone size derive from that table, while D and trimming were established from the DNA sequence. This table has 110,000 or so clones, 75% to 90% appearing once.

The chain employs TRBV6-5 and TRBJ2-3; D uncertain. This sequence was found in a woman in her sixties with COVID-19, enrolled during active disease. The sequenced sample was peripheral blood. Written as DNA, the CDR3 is TGTGCCAGCAGTTCCGTAAATGCGGATACGCAGTATTTT. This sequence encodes CASSSVNADTQYF.